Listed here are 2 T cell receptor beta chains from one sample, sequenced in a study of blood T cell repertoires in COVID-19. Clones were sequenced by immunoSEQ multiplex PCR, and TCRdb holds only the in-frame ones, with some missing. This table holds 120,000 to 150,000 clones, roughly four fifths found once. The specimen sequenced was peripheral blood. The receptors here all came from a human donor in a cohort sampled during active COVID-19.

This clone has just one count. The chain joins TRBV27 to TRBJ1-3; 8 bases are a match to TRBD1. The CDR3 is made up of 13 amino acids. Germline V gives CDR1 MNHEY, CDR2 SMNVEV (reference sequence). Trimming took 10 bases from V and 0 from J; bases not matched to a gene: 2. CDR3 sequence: CATGQASGNTIYF. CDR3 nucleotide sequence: TGTGCCACGGGACAGGCCTCTGGAAACACCATATATTTT.

The CDR3, as DNA: TGTGCCAGCAACAAGGACAGTCCCAATCAGCCCCAGCATTTT. Amino acid sequence: CASNKDSPNQPQHF. The rearrangement uses TRBV2 and TRBJ1-5; tentatively, D is TRBD1 (6 bases). Germline loops: CDR1 SNHLY, CDR2 FYNNEI. The CDR3 contains 14 residues. V dropped 7 bases and J dropped 3 bases, with 13 bases sitting between them.